This T cell receptor beta chain comes out of a study of OX40 agonist ivuxolimab in advanced cancers. Broadly, across the study: Ivuxolimab was a fully human IgG2 agonistic monoclonal antibody targeting the costimulatory receptor OX40 (CD134). Intravenous ivuxolimab was administered to patients every 2 weeks at six dose levels: 0.01, 0.1, 0.3, 1.5, 3 and 10 mg/kg. Among the 50 to 55 dose-escalation patients, around 19 had hepatocellular carcinoma, about 15 melanoma, 9 renal cell carcinoma and 9 head and neck cancer. In the dose-escalation cohort, roughly 82% of patients were male, and the mean age was roughly 60 years with a range of 23 to 79. Prior anti-PD-1, anti-PD-L1 or anti-CTLA-4 therapy was permitted, and checkpoint inhibitors had been received by roughly 40% of dose-escalation patients. Partial responses occurred in three dose-escalation patients, of whom one had hepatocellular carcinoma and two had cutaneous melanoma. Peripheral TCRbeta sequencing aimed to test whether ivuxolimab altered TCR sequence diversity and caused clonal T-cell expansion. The paper covers the monotherapy dose-escalation part of the phase I ivuxolimab trial, which included N of about 51 patients. Paper-wide results and their limitations: At doses of 0.1 to 3.0 mg/kg, clonal expansion of both CD4+ and CD8+ blood T cells was observed from baseline to week 6. After ivuxolimab, expanded clones were on average more numerous among CD8+ T cells than among CD4+ T cells. Antigen specificity was not determined for the clonally expanded peripheral T cells. Low levels of normalized T-cell clonal expansion were also seen in some patients who did not respond. Partial responders in the 0.1-3.0 mg/kg groups had among the lowest normalized peripheral clonal expansion, especially among CD8+ T cells.

V is trimmed back by 6 bases and J by 4 bases, and the junction contains 6 bases that no gene match accounts for. CDR1 is given as MDHEN and CDR2 as SYDVKM, both from the germline V gene. The CDR3 runs 15 residues from the cysteine to the phenylalanine. The DNA shown is the 45-base CDR3, in frame from base 1. Genomic DNA was isolated from the sorted cells so that the TCRbeta CDR3 region could be sequenced. The immunoSEQ Assay was used to sequence the TCRbeta CDR3 regions. As stored in TCRdb, this immuneACCESS dataset retains in-frame rearrangements with V and J assigned. A fraction of the clones does not appear; measured against another copy, unresolved V genes explain less than half of the discrepancy, and the remainder lacks a known reason. The sample has 62,000 or so clones on record, about 90% of them singletons. Approximately 5.2% of the sample goes to the ten largest clones. This clone appeared a single time. Which antigen it targets is not known. No clone much larger than this one lies a single base away; base qualities are absent.

Patients with a history of autoimmune disease or receiving systemic immunosuppression were excluded from the trial. Peripheral blood for TCR sequencing was collected from all dose cohorts at baseline, on cycle 4 day 1, and on cycle 7 day 1. Samples came from an open-label, multicenter, first-in-human phase I dose-escalation trial of ivuxolimab. Adults with locally advanced or metastatic head and neck squamous cell, hepatocellular, melanoma or renal cell carcinoma were enrolled in the trial. Before TCR sequencing, CD4+ T cells and CD8+ T cells were sorted from peripheral blood as separate populations.

The chain is encoded by TRBV28 joined to TRBJ1-5, with 10 bases aligning to TRBD1. This clonotype was obtained from an adult with an advanced solid tumor such as melanoma, head and neck, liver or kidney cancer. The sample consisted of CD4+ or CD8+ T cells sorted from blood, taken in a trial of the OX40 agonist ivuxolimab. In nucleotide form, the sequence is TGTGCCAGCAGGCCCCCGGGACAGGGGAATCAGCCCCAGCATTTT. The translation is CASRPPGQGNQPQHF.